This TCR beta chain was identified during a study of shared clonotypes between healthy human individuals. The wider study: Each donor had three CD4 naive, three CD4 memory, two CD8 naive and one CD8 memory plate. Findings and caveats of the study: Non-shared clonotypes showed lower generation probabilities than clonotypes common to all four donors.

This clone was detected once. What it binds is not known. Profiling relied on immunoSEQ multiplex PCR, and the TCRdb table lists in-frame clones only, not all of them. The sample lists 700,000 or so clones; 60% to 80% were seen once. Germline-derived CDR1 and CDR2 are MDHEN and SYDVKM. The CDR3 runs to 18 residues. Trimming cost V 4 bases and J 2 bases; bases outside gene matches: 14. The material sequenced was memory CD4+ T cells sorted from blood. The subset: CD45RA-negative fraction. The TCR comes from a woman in her 30s in good health. The chain recombines TRBV28 with TRBJ2-3; 8 bases match TRBD1. CDR3 loop: CASSSPPGQDHLTDTQYF. The CDR3 nucleotides are TGTGCCAGCAGTTCCCCCCCGGGACAGGACCACCTCACAGATACGCAGTATTTT. The whole variable domain, remainder taken from reference TRBV28 and TRBJ2-3, is DVKVTQSSRYLVKRTGEKVFLECVQDMDHENMFWYRQDPGLGLRLIYFSYDVKMKEKGDIPEGYSVSREKKERFSLILESASTNQTSMYLCASSSPPGQDHLTDTQYFGPGTRLTVL.